This entry describes one T cell receptor beta chain. As processed by the authors: Using reference gene primer amplification, nucleated cell counts were estimated. Measured with immunoSEQ multiplex PCR; TCRdb has only the in-frame clones, and not every one. D and trimming were read from the DNA, whereas the V and J calls and clone size are those reported in that table. The sample includes roughly 70,000 clones, roughly 88% of them seen just once. The CDR3 runs 12 residues. Trimming took off 6 bases at V and 5 bases at J, with 8 bases between the two ends. The data are from a study of blood T cell repertoires in COVID-19. Study context: The United States, Italy and Spain provided the acute and convalescent COVID-19 samples. PBMCs, B-cell-depleted T cells, or T cells were the source of the cDNA or gDNA that made up the material.

The genes are TRBV12-3 or TRBV12-4 and TRBJ1-5; the D is unclear. Sequencing was performed on peripheral blood. The sequence was collected from a man in his sixties or seventies with acute or convalescent COVID-19. The DNA for the CDR3 is TGTGCCAGCAGCCCAGTCCATCAGCCCCAGCATTTT. This translates into CASSPVHQPQHF.